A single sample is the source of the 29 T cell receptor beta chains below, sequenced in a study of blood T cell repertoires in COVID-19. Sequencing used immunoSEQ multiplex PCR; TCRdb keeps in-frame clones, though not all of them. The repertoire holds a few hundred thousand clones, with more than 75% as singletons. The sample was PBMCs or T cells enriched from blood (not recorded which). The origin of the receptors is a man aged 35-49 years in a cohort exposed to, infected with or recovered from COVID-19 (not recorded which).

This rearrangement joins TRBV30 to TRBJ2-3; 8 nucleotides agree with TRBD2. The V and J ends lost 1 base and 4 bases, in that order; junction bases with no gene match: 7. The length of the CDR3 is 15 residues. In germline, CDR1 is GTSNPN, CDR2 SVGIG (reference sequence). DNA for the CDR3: TGTGCCTGGAGTGAACGGGCGGGAGGTTCAGATACGCAGTATTTT. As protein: CAWSERAGGSDTQYF.

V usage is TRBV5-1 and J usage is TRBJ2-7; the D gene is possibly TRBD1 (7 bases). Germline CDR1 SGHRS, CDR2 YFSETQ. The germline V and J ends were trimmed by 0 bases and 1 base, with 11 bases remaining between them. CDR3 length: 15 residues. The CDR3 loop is CASSLGGTESYEQYF. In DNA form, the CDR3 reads TGCGCCAGCAGCTTGGGCGGGACAGAATCCTACGAGCAGTACTTC.

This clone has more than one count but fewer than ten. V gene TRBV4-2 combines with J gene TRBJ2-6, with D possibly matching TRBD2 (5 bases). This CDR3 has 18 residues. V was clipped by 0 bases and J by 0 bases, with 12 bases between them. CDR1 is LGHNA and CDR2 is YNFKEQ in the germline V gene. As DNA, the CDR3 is TGTGCCAGCAGCCAAGATCCCAGGACTTACTCTGGGGCCAACGTCCTGACTTTC. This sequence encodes CASSQDPRTYSGANVLTF.

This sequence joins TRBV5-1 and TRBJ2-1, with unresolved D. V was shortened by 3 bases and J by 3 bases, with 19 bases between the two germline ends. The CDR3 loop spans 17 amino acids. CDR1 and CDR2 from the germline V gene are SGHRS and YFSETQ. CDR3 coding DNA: TGCGCCAGCAGCTCCGCCCCTATGGTTGGTGGCTACAATGAGCAGTTCTTC. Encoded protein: CASSSAPMVGGYNEQFF.

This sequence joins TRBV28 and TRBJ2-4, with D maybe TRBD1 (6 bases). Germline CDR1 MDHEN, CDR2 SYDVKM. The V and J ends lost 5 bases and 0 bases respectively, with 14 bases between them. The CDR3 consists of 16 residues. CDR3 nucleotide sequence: TGTGCCAGCAGTGGGAGAACAGGGTTAGCCAAAAACATTCAGTACTTC. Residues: CASSGRTGLAKNIQYF.

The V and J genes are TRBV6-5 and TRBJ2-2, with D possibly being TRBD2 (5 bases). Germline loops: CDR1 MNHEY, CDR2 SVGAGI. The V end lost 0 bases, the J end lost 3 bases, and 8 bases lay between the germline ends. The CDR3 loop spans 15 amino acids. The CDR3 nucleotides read TGTGCCAGCAGTTACTCTTCGGGATACACCGGGGAGCTGTTTTTT. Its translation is CASSYSSGYTGELFF.

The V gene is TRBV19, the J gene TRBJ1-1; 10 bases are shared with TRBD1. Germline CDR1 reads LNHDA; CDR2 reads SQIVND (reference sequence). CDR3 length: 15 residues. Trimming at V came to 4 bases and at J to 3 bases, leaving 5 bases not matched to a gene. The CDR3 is CASSTTGQGDTEAFF. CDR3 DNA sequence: TGTGCCAGTAGTACGACTGGACAGGGGGACACTGAAGCTTTCTTT.

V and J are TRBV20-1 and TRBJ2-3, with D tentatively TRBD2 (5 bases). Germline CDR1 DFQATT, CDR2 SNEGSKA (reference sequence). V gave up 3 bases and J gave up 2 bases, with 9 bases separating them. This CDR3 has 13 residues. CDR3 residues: CSASILATDTQYF. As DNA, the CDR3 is TGCAGTGCTAGTATTCTAGCCACAGATACGCAGTATTTT.

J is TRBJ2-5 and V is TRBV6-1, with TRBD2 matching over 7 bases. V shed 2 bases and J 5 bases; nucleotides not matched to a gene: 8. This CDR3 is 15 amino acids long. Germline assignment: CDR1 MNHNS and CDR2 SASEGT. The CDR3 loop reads CASSEYGSGKETQYF. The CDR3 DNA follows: TGTGCCAGCAGTGAATATGGCAGCGGGAAGGAGACCCAGTACTTC.

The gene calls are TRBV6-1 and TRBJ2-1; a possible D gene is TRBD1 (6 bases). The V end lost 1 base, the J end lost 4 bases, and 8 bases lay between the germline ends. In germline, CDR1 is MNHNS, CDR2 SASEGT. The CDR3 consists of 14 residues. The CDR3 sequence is CASSEETGYNEQFF. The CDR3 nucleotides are TGTGCCAGCAGTGAAGAGACAGGATACAATGAGCAGTTCTTC.

The CDR3 spells CASSQQTGVDEKLFF. The CDR3 region has the DNA TGTGCCAGCAGCCAACAAACAGGGGTCGATGAAAAACTGTTTTTT. The chain is built from TRBV3-1 (or the pseudogene TRBV3-2) and TRBJ1-4; 7 nucleotides match TRBD1. J lost 6 bases, V lost 2 bases, and 6 bases had no gene match. The CDR3 runs 15 residues. The germline gives CDR1 LGHDT, CDR2 YNNKEL (reference sequence).

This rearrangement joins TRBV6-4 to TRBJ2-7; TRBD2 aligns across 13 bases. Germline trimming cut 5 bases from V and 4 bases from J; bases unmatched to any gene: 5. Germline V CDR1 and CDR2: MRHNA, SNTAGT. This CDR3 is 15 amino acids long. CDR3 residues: CASSHGLAGVYEQYF. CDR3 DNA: TGTGCCAGCAGTCACGGACTAGCGGGAGTATACGAGCAGTACTTC.

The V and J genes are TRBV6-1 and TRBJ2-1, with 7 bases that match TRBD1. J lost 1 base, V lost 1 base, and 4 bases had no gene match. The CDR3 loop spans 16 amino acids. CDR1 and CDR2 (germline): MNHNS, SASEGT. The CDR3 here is CASSEEGARSYNEQFF. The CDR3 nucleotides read TGTGCCAGCAGTGAAGAGGGGGCTAGGTCCTACAATGAGCAGTTCTTC.

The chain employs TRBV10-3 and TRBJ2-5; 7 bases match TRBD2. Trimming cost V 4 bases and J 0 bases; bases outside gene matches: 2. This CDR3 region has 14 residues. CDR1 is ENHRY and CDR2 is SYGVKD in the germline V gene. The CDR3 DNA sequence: TGTGCCATCAGTGGCGGGGGAGACCAAGAGACCCAGTACTTC. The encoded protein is CAISGGGDQETQYF.

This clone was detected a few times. The CDR3 protein is CASSPATGQGPRPQHF. CDR3 DNA sequence: TGTGCCAGCAGTCCCGCTACTGGACAGGGCCCGAGGCCCCAGCATTTT. The gene calls are TRBV28 and TRBJ1-5, with 8 bases fitting TRBD1. The CDR3 contains 16 residues. Germline CDR1 reads MDHEN; CDR2 reads SYDVKM. The ends lost 5 bases at V and 9 bases at J; junction bases unmatched: 15.

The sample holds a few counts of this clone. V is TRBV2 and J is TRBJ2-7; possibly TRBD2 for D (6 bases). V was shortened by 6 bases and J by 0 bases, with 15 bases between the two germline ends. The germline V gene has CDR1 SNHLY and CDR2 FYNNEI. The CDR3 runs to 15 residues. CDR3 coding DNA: TGTGCCAGCAGGGAGGGTAGGGGACTCTCCTACGAGCAGTACTTC. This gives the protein CASREGRGLSYEQYF.

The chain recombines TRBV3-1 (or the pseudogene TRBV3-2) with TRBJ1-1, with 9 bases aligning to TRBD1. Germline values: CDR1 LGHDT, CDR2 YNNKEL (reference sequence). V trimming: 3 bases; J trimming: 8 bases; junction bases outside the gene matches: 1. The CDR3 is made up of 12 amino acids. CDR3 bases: TGTGCCAGCAGCCATGGGACAGGGGAAGCTTTCTTT. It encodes CASSHGTGEAFF.

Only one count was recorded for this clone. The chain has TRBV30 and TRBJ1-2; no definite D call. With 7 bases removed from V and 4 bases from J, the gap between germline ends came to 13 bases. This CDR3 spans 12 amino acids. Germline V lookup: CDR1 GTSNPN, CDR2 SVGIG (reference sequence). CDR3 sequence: CALQSSAYGYTF. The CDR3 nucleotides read TGTGCCTTACAGTCCTCAGCCTATGGCTACACCTTC.

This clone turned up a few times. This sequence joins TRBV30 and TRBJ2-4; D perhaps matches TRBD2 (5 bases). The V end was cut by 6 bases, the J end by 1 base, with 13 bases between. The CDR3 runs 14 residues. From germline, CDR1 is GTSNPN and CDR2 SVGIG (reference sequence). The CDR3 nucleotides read TGTGCCTGCCCGGCCGGGGTGGCCAAAAACATTCAGTACTTC. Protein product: CACPAGVAKNIQYF.

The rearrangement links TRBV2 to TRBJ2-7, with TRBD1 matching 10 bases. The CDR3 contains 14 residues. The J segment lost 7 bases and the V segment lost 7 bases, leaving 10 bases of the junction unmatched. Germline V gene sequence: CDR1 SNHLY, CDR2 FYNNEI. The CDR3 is CASNSGTGEAEQYF. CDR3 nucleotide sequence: TGTGCCAGCAATTCCGGGACAGGGGAGGCAGAGCAGTACTTC.

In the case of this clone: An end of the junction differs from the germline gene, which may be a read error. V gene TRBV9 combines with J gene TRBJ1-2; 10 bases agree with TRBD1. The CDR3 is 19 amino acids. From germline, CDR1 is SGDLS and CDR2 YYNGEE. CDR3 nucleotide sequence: TGCGCCAGCAGCGCGACCAGCTCAGCCGGGACAGGGGTGGTCTATGGCTACACCTTC. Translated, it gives CASSATSSAGTGVVYGYTF.

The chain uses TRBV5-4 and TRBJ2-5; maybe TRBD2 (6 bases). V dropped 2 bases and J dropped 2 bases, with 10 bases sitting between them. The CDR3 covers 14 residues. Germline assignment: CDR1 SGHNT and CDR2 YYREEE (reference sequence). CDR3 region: CASSFSGGQETQYF. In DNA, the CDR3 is TGTGCCAGCAGCTTCAGCGGAGGGCAAGAGACCCAGTACTTC.

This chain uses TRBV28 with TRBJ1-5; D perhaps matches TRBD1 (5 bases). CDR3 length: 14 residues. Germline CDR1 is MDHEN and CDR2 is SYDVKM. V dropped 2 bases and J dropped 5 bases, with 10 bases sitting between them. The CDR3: CASSLRQPYQPQHF. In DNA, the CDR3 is TGTGCCAGCAGTTTACGACAGCCTTATCAGCCCCAGCATTTT.

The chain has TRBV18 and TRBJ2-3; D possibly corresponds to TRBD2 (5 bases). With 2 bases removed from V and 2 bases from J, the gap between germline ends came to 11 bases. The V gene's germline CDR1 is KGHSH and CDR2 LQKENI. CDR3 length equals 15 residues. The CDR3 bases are TGTGCCAGCTCACCATTCACGAGGGACACAGATACGCAGTATTTT. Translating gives CASSPFTRDTDTQYF.

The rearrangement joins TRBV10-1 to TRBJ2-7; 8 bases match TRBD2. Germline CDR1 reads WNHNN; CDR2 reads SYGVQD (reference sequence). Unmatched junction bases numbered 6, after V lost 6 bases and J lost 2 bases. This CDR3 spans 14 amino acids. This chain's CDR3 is CASSKASGPYEQYF. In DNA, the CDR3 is TGCGCCAGCAGCAAGGCTAGCGGGCCCTACGAGCAGTACTTC.

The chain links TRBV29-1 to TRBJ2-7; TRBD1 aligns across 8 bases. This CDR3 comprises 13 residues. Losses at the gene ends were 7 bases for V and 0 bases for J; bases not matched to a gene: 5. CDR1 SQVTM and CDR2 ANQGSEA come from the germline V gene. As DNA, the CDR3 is TGCAGCGCTGGACAGGGCGGCTCCTACGAGCAGTACTTC. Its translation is CSAGQGGSYEQYF.

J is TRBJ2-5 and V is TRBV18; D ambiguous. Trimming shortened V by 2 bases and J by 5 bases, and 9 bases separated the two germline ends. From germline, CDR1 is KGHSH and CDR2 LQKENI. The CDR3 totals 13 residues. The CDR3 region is CASSPKSTETQYF. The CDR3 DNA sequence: TGTGCCAGCTCACCAAAGAGTACGGAGACCCAGTACTTC.

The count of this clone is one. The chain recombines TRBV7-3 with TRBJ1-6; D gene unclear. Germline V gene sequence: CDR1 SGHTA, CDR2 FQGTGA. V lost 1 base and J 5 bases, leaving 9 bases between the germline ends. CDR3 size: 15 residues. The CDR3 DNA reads TGTGCCAGCAGCTTAAACCCCAACAATAATTCACCCCTCCACTTT. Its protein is CASSLNPNNNSPLHF.

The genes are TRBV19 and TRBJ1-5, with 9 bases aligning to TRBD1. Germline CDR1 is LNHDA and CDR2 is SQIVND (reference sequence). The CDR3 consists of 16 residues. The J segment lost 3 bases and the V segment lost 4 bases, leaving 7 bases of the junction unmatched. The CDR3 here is CASSTPGTGPNQPQHF. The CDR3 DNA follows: TGTGCCAGTAGTACACCCGGGACAGGGCCCAATCAGCCCCAGCATTTT.